The present TCR beta chain was sequenced within a study of read filtering for tumor transcriptome and immune sequencing. The wider study: The cohort had around 18 men and over twelve women aged about 47 to 90, mean about 72 years. R-ISS stage counts were under 10 for I, around 17 for II, more than 5 for III.

From 400 to 450 ng of RNA, a library with molecular barcoded alpha/delta and beta/gamma adaptors was made. One entry per CDR3 protein, called by TCRdb with MiXCR from the reads. Among more than 100,000 distinct CDR3 sequences listed, over 10% were seen once. At the time of active disease, bone marrow was collected from every patient. This clonotype appeared many times. Germline V lookup: CDR1 SQVTM, CDR2 ANQGSEA. V lost 3 bases to trimming and J lost 4 bases, with 10 bases between them. The CDR3 is 13 residues long. This receptor was obtained from a donor at least 40 years old with multiple myeloma. The J gene is TRBJ2-1, the V gene TRBV29-1; D uncertain. The sample comprised a population of CD138-negative cells sorted from bone marrow. The CDR3, as DNA: TGCAGCGTTGAGGGATGGGTATACAATGAGCAGTTCTTC. Translated: CSVEGWVYNEQFF.